The 10 T cell receptor beta chains below all came from one sample that was sequenced in a study of blood T cell repertoires in COVID-19. Sequencing was performed with immunoSEQ multiplex PCR; in TCRdb, only in-frame clones are kept and a portion is missing. The table lists roughly 100,000 clones, 84% of them singletons. Sequenced sample: peripheral blood. These receptors all stem from a man aged 70-80 years with active or convalescent COVID-19.

This clone was picked up a small number of times. The chain employs TRBV2 and TRBJ1-4; D remains ambiguous. Trimming removed 7 bases at V and 8 bases at J, with 11 bases between. Germline V CDR1 and CDR2: SNHLY, FYNNEI. CDR3 length: 12 residues. The CDR3 spells CASTRVGEKLFF. The CDR3 DNA is TGTGCCAGCACGAGGGTTGGGGAAAAACTGTTTTTT. Based on the CDR3 plus reference TRBV2 and TRBJ1-4, the full variable domain is EPEVTQTPSHQVTQMGQEVILRCVPISNHLYFYWYRQILGQKVEFLVSFYNNEISEKSEIFDDQFSVERPDGSNFTLKIRSTKLEDSAMYFCASTRVGEKLFFGSGTQLSVL.

This rearrangement joins TRBV7-2 to TRBJ2-1; TRBD2 matches at 15 bases. V was pared by 5 bases and J by 15 bases, with 8 bases of the junction left unmatched. The CDR3 has 14 amino acids. Per the germline V gene, CDR1 is SGHTA and CDR2 is FQGNSA. CDR3 protein: CASSQGLAGGFAFF. The DNA for the CDR3 is TGTGCCAGCAGCCAGGGACTAGCGGGGGGATTTGCGTTCTTC. The variable domain in full, with the rest retrieved from reference TRBV7-2 and TRBJ2-1, is GAGVSQSPSNKVTEKGKDVELRCDPISGHTALYWYRQSLGQGLEFLIYFQGNSAPDKSGLPSDRFSAERTGGSVSTLTIQRTQQEDSAVYLCASSQGLAGGFAFFGPGTRLTVL.

This chain joins TRBV6-2 or TRBV6-3 and TRBJ2-7; D is undetermined. Trimming removed 4 bases from V and 4 bases from J, with 17 bases in between. CDR3 length equals 15 residues. Germline V CDR1 and CDR2: MNHEY, SVGEGT. This CDR3 reads CASSWLQVREYEQYF. As DNA, the CDR3 is TGTGCCAGCAGTTGGCTCCAGGTCAGAGAGTACGAGCAGTACTTC.

In its sample, this clone was seen once. The genes are TRBV5-1 and TRBJ2-1, with 12 bases aligning to TRBD2. J gave up 10 bases and V 4 bases, and 9 bases lay outside the gene matches. Germline V CDR1 and CDR2: SGHRS, YFSETQ. This CDR3 comprises 15 residues. This CDR3 reads CASSGASGGAAEQFF. DNA for the CDR3: TGCGCCAGCAGCGGGGCTAGCGGGGGGGCCGCGGAGCAGTTCTTC.

V gene TRBV5-1 combines with J gene TRBJ2-3, with 10 bases fitting TRBD2. Per germline, CDR1 SGHRS and CDR2 YFSETQ. V lost 2 bases and J lost 3; bases outside the gene matches: 12. This CDR3 is built from 18 residues. CDR3 sequence: CASSLMVASGGGTDTQYF. The CDR3 DNA follows: TGCGCCAGCAGCTTAATGGTGGCTAGCGGGGGCGGAACAGATACGCAGTATTTT. The variable domain in full, with the rest retrieved from reference TRBV5-1 and TRBJ2-3, is KAGVTQTPRYLIKTRGQQVTLSCSPISGHRSVSWYQQTPGQGLQFLFEYFSETQRNKGNFPGRFSGRQFSNSRSEMNVSTLELGDSALYLCASSLMVASGGGTDTQYFGPGTRLTVL.

V gene TRBV29-1 combines with J gene TRBJ2-4; 7 bases line up with TRBD1. Losses at the gene ends were 7 bases for V and 3 bases for J; bases not matched to a gene: 9. The CDR3 runs 14 residues. Germline V gene data show CDR1 as SQVTM and CDR2 as ANQGSEA. The CDR3 loop reads CSARRQGDKNIQYF. In nucleotides, the CDR3 is TGCAGCGCCCGTAGACAGGGAGACAAAAACATTCAGTACTTC.

J is TRBJ2-7 and V is TRBV19; TRBD2 is a possible D gene (6 bases). Germline V gene lookup returns CDR1 LNHDA and CDR2 SQIVND (reference sequence). This CDR3 has 16 amino acids. Between the trimmed V and J ends, which lost 4 bases and 1 base, there was a span of 17 bases. In DNA form, the CDR3 reads TGTGCCAGTAGTACCACCTACCGGGACTTTTCCTACGAGCAGTACTTC. Amino acid sequence: CASSTTYRDFSYEQYF.

V usage is TRBV5-4 and J usage is TRBJ1-6; the D gene is possibly TRBD1 (5 bases). The CDR3 runs to 16 residues. Germline CDR1 is SGHNT and CDR2 is YYREEE (reference sequence). Trimming pared 4 bases from V and 4 bases from J, leaving 15 bases between. This CDR3 is CASSDAGQLYNSPLHF. Written as DNA, the CDR3 is TGTGCCAGCAGCGACGCAGGGCAACTGTATAATTCACCCCTCCACTTT.

The CDR3 DNA sequence: TGTGCCTGGAGTGCGGGGGGAAGTACTGAAGCTTTCTTT. Translated: CAWSAGGSTEAFF. J is TRBJ1-1 and V is TRBV30; tentative D call: TRBD1 (5 bases). The V gene's germline CDR1 is GTSNPN and CDR2 SVGIG (reference sequence). CDR3 size: 13 residues. V was shortened by 1 base and J by 5 bases, with 11 bases between the two germline ends.

This chain connects TRBV2 to TRBJ2-7; 9 bases align to TRBD1. Germline V CDR1 and CDR2: SNHLY, FYNNEI. J lost 3 bases, V lost 6 bases, and 9 bases had no gene match. The CDR3 has 15 residues. CDR3 DNA sequence: TGTGCCAGCAGGGATTGGCCGGGACAGGGCTACGAGCAGTACTTC. It is translated as CASRDWPGQGYEQYF.